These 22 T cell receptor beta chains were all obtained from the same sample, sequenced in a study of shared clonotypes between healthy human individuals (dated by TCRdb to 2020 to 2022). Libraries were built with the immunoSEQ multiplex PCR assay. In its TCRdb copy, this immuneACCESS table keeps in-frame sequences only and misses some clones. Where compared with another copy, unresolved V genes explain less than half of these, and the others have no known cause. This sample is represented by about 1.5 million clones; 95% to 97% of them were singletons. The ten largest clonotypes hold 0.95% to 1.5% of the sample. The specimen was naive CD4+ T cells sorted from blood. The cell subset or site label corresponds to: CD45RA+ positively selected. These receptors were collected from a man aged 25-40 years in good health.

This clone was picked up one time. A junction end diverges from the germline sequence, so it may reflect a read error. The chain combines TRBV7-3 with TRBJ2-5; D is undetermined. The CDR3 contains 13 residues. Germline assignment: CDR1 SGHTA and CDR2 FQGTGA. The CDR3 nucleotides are TGTGCCAGCAGCACAGTTCACCAAGAGCCCCAGTACTTC. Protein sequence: CASSTVHQEPQYF. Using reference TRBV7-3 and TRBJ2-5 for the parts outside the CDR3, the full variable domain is GAGVSQTPSNKVTEKGKYVELRCDPISGHTALYWYRQSLGQGPEFLIYFQGTGAADDSGLPNDRFFAVRPEGSVSTLKIQRTERGDSAVYLCASSTVHQEPQYFGPGTRLLVL.

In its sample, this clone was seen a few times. CDR3 region: CASTTSGRRQFF. CDR3 sequence (DNA): TGTGCCAGCACTACTAGCGGGAGAAGGCAGTTCTTC. The V gene is TRBV2, the J gene TRBJ2-1; 11 bases are a match to TRBD2. Trimming took 7 bases from V and 12 from J; bases not matched to a gene: 5. The CDR3 covers 12 residues. Germline CDR1 reads SNHLY; CDR2 reads FYNNEI.

CDR3 sequence (DNA): TGTGCCAGCAGCCAATTCAAGACCGCAGCAGAGACCCAGTACTTC. It is translated as CASSQFKTAAETQYF. The genes are TRBV16 and TRBJ2-5, with D unclear. The CDR3 runs to 15 residues. CDR1 KGHSY and CDR2 FQNENV come from the germline V gene. V gave up 1 base and J gave up 4 bases, with 13 bases separating them.

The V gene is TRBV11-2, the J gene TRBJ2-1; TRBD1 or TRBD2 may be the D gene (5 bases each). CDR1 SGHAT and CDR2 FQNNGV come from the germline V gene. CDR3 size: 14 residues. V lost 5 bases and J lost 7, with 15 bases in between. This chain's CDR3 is CASSALVGANEQFF. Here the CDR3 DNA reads TGTGCCAGCAGCGCCCTAGTCGGGGCAAATGAGCAGTTCTTC.

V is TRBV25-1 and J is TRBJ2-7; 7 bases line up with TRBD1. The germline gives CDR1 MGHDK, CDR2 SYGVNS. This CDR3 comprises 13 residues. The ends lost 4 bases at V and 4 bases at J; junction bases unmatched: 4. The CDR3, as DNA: TGTGCCAGCAGTGGGGGACAGAGTTACGAGCAGTACTTC. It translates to CASSGGQSYEQYF.

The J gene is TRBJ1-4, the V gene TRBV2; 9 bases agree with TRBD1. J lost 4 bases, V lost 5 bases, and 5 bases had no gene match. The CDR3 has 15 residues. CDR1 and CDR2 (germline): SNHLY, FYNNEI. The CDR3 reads CASSRDRGNNEKLFF. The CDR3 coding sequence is TGTGCCAGCAGTCGAGACAGGGGGAATAATGAAAAACTGTTTTTT.

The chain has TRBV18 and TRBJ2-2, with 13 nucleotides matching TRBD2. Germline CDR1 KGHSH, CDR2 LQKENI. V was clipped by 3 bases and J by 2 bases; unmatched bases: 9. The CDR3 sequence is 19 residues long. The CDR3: CASSPRIPGLAGNTGELFF. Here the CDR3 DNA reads TGTGCCAGCTCACCCCGAATTCCGGGACTAGCGGGAAACACCGGGGAGCTGTTTTTT. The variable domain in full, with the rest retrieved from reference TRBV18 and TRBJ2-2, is NAGVMQNPRHLVRRRGQEARLRCSPMKGHSHVYWYRQLPEEGLKFMVYLQKENIIDESGMPKERFSAEFPKEGPSILRIQQVVRGDSAAYFCASSPRIPGLAGNTGELFFGEGSRLTVL.

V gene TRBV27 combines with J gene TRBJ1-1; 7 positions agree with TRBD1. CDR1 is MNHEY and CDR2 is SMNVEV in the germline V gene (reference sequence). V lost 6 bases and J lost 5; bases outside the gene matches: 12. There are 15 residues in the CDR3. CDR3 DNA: TGTGCCAGCAGGACGACGGGACAGTATCAAACTGAAGCTTTCTTT. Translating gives CASRTTGQYQTEAFF.

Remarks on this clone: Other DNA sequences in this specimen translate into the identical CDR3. The CDR3, as DNA: TGCAGTGCTAGTTTAGGGGAAAAACTGTTTTTT. Translating gives CSASLGEKLFF. The J gene is TRBJ1-4, the V gene TRBV20-1; the D is unclear. Germline CDR1 and CDR2: DFQATT and SNEGSKA (reference sequence). The V and J ends lost 3 bases and 8 bases respectively, with 7 bases between them. This CDR3 has 11 residues.

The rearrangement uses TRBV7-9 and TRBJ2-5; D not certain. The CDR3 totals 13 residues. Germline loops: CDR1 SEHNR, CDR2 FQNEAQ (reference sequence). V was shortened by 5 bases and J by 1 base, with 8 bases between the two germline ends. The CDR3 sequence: CASSPVSQETQYF. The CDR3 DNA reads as TGTGCCAGCAGCCCCGTCAGCCAAGAGACCCAGTACTTC.

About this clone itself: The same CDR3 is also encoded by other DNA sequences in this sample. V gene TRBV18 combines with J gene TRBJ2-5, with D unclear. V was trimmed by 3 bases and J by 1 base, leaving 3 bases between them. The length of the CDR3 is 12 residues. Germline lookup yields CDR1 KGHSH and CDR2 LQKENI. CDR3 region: CASSPVQETQYF. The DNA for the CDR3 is TGTGCCAGCTCACCCGTCCAAGAGACCCAGTACTTC.

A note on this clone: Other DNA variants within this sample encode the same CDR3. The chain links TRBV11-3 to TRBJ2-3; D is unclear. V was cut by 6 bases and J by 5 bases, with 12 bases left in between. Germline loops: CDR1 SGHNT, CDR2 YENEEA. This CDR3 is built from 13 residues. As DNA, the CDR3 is TGTGCCAGCAGTCCAGGACCGGAAGATACGCAGTATTTT. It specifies CASSPGPEDTQYF.

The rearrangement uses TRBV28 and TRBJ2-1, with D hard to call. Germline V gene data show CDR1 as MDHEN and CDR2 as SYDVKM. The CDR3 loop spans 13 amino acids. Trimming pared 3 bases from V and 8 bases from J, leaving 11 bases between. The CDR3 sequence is CASSLTASDEQFF. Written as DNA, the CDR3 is TGTGCCAGCAGTTTGACTGCCTCCGATGAGCAGTTCTTC.

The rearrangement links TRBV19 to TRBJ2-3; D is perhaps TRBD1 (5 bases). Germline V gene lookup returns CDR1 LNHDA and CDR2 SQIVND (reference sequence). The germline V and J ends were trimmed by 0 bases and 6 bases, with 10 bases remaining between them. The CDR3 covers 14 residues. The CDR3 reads CASSIDPQGDTQYF. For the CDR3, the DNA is TGTGCCAGTAGTATAGATCCCCAGGGTGATACGCAGTATTTT.

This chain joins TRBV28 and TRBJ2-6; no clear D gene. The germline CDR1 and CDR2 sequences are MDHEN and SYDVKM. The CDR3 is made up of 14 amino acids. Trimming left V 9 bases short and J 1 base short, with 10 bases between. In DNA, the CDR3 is TGTGCCAGGAGGCCTTCTTCTGGGGCCAACGTCCTGACTTTC. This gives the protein CARRPSSGANVLTF.

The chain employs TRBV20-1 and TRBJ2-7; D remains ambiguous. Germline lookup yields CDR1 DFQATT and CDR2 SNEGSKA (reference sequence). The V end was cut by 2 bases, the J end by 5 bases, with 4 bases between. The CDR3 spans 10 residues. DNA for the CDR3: TGCAGTGCTAGAAGCGACGAGCAGTACTTC. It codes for CSARSDEQYF.

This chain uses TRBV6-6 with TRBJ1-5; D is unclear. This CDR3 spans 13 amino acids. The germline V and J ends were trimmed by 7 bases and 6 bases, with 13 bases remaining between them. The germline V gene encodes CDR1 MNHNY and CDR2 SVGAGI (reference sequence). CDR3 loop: CASTIMAGQPQHF. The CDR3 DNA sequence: TGTGCCAGCACCATTATGGCCGGTCAGCCCCAGCATTTT.

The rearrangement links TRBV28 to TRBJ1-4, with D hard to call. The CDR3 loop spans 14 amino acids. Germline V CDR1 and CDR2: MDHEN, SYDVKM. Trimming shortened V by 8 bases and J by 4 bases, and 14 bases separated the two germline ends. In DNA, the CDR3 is TGTGCCAGCTCCTCGGGTTTGGGTAATGAAAAACTGTTTTTT. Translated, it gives CASSSGLGNEKLFF.

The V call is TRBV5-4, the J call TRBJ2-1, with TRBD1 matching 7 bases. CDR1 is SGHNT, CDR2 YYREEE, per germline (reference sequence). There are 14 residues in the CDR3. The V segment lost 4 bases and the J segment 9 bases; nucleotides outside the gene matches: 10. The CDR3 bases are TGTGCCAGCAGCCGAAACAGGGGCACAGGTGAGCAGTTCTTC. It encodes CASSRNRGTGEQFF. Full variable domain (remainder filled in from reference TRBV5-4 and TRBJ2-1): ETGVTQSPTHLIKTRGQQVTLRCSSQSGHNTVSWYQQALGQGPQFIFQYYREEENGRGNFPPRFSGLQFPNYSSELNVNALELDDSALYLCASSRNRGTGEQFFGPGTRLTVL.

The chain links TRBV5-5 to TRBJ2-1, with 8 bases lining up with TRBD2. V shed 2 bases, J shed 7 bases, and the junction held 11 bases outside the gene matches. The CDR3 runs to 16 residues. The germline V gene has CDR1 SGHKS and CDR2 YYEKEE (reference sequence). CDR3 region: CASSFSLTGGVNEQFF. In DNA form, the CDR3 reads TGTGCCAGCAGCTTTTCTCTAACGGGAGGGGTGAATGAGCAGTTCTTC.

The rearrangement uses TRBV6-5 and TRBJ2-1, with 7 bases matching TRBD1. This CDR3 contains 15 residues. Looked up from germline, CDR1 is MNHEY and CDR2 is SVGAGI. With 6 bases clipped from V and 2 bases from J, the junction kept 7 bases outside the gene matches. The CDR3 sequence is CASSQQGPTYNEQFF. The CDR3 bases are TGTGCCAGCAGCCAACAGGGGCCTACCTACAATGAGCAGTTCTTC.

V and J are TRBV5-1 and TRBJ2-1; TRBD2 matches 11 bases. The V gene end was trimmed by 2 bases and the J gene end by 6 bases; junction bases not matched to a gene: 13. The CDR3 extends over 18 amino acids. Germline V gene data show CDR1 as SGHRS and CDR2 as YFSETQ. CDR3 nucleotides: TGCGCCAGCAGCTTTACTAGCGGGAGAAAGGGGAGACTCAATGAGCAGTTCTTC. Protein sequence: CASSFTSGRKGRLNEQFF.